This T cell receptor (beta chain) was observed in a study of blood T cell repertoires in COVID-19. On the study more broadly: COVID-19 samples, acute and convalescent, were from the United States, Italy and Spain.

Participants were aged roughly 18 to 89 years, lived in roughly 25 US areas, and enrolled virtually. In the 2 weeks before study entry, exposed participants met a COVID-19 case, which was PCR-confirmed or clinician-diagnosed. In the source study's methods: Researchers report that nucleated cell counts were estimated from reference gene primer amplification. Measured with immunoSEQ multiplex PCR; TCRdb has only the in-frame clones, and not every one. D and trimming were read from the DNA, whereas the V and J calls and clone size are those reported in that table. The sample lists 300,000 to 450,000 clones, more than 70% occurring once. Per the germline V gene, CDR1 is SEHNR and CDR2 is FQNEAQ (reference sequence). J lost 2 bases, V lost 2 bases, and 7 bases had no gene match. The CDR3 contains 17 residues.

The TCR comes from a woman under 40 who had been exposed to COVID-19. This sequence joins TRBV7-9 and TRBJ2-7, with 12 bases lining up with TRBD2. The sequenced sample was PBMCs or T cells enriched from blood (not recorded which). CDR3 protein: CASSLPRTSGDPYEQYF. The DNA for the CDR3 is TGTGCCAGCAGCTTACCCAGGACTAGCGGGGACCCCTACGAGCAGTACTTC.